The clone carrying this TCR beta chain occurred once. Its antigen remains unknown. This record comes from a study of shared clonotypes between healthy human individuals. Overall study findings and caveats: A small donor pool kept down the genetic and exposure-history diversity that was represented.

Generated by immunoSEQ multiplex PCR, the TCRdb table keeps only in-frame clones and is missing some. The sample consists of some 1.5 million clones, roughly 98% of them appearing once. Germline CDR1 reads ENHRY; CDR2 reads SYGVKD. V gave up 7 bases and J gave up 0 bases, with 7 bases separating them. This CDR3 contains 13 residues. The chain carries TRBV10-3 and TRBJ2-1; D is unresolved. The sequencing sample was made of naive CD4+ T cells sorted from blood. Subset noted: CD45RA+ positively selected. This TCR derives from a man in his thirties or forties in good health. The CDR3 DNA follows: TGTGCCATCACATCTGACTCCTACAATGAGCAGTTCTTC. This sequence encodes CAITSDSYNEQFF.